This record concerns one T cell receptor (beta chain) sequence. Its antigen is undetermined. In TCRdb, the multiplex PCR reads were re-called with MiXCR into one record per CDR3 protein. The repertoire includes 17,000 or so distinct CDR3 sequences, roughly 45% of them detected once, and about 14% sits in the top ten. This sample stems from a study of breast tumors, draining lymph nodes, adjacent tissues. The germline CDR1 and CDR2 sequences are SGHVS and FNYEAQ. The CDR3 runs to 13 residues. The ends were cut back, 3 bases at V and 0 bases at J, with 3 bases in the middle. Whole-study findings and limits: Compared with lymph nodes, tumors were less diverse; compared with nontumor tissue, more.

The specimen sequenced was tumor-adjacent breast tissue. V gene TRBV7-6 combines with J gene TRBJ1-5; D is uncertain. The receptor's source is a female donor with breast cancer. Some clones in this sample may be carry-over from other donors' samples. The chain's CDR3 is CASSFDSNQPQHF. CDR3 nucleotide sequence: TGTGCCAGCAGCTTTGATAGCAATCAGCCCCAGCATTTT.